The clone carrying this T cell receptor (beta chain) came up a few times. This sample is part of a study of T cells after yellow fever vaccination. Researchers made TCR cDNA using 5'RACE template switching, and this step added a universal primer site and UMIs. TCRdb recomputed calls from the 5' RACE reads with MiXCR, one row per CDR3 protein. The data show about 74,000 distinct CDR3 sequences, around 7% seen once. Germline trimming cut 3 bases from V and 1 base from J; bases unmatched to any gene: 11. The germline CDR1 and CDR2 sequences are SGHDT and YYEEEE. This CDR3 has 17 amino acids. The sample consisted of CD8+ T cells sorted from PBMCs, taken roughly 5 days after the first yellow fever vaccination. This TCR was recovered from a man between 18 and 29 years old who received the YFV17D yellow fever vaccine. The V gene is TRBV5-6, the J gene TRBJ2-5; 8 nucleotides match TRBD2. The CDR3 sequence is CASSSRPSGGGQETQYF. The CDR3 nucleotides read TGTGCCAGCAGCTCTAGACCTTCGGGGGGGGGCCAAGAGACCCAGTACTTC.